The clone carrying this T cell receptor (beta chain) was seen only a few times. Its target is unknown. Each CDR3 protein gets one entry after TCRdb re-called the 5' RACE reads with MiXCR. The sample includes about 240,000 distinct CDR3 sequences, about 10% of them seen just once. The source of the sample is a study of identical twins. Study-wide findings and caveats: For out-of-frame beta sequences, excess twin sharing was weaker.

The CDR3 runs to 16 residues. With 0 bases removed from V and 1 base from J, the gap between germline ends came to 10 bases. CDR1 and CDR2 (germline): SGHRS, YFSETQ. The clonotype comes from a man aged 50 to 59 in good health. Sequenced sample: memory T cells sorted from blood. The chain has TRBV5-1 and TRBJ2-2; the D gene is possibly TRBD1 (5 bases). CDR3 loop: CASSLAIGVNTGELFF. CDR3 sequence (DNA): TGCGCCAGCAGCTTGGCCATAGGGGTGAACACCGGGGAGCTGTTTTTT.